This TCR beta chain was obtained from a study of vaccination and CD4 T cells after COVID-19. About the research overall: Post-COVID draws came a median approximately 100 days after diagnosis (range 35 to 161). Either a CEFX pool, an HIV-1 Nef pool, or no peptide was added to control cultures. The cells were exposed to overlapping spike peptides originating from SARS-CoV-2, HCoV-NL63, HCoV-OC43 and HCoV-229E for stimulation. Findings and caveats of the study: This study had few convalescent patients and no early post-infection samples.

Trimming left V 6 bases short and J 1 base short, with 6 bases between. CDR3 size: 12 residues. Looked up from germline, CDR1 is LNHDA and CDR2 is SQIVND (reference sequence). This clonotype has only a few counts. The antigen remains undetermined. Time point defined: late sampling 161 to 241 days after vaccination in a few convalescent patients. As to treatment: roughly 11-day PBMC culture with coronavirus spike peptide pools or control peptides (ViraFEST assay). With the Oncomine TCR Beta short-read assay, DNA from cultured CD4+ T cells was sequenced. From the PCR reads, TCRdb called clonotypes with MiXCR, one entry per CDR3 protein. Among about 22,000 distinct CDR3 sequences listed, about 35% were seen once.

Sequences were derived from CD4+ T cells from blood, cultured in vitro, sampled about 7 months after SARS-CoV-2 vaccination. The chain uses TRBV19 and TRBJ2-5; D uncertain. This sequence was found in a human donor who had recovered from COVID-19. For the CDR3, the DNA is TGTGCCAGTAGCTCGCTCCAAGAGACCCAGTACTTC. It is translated as CASSSLQETQYF.